The 8 T cell receptor beta chains reported below all come from one sample, sequenced in a study of T-cell memory formation after mild COVID-19. MiXCR, applied by TCRdb to the 5' RACE reads, yields one record per CDR3 protein. The sample lists approximately 450,000 distinct CDR3 sequences; about 18% were seen once. The sample taken for sequencing was PBMCs or a T cell subset sorted from them (not recorded which). Receptors originate from an adult woman who had mild COVID-19 (a few samples of this study predate the infection). Cell type and time point are not known.

The chain joins TRBV12-3 or TRBV12-4 to TRBJ2-7; 8 bases align to TRBD1. The CDR3 is 15 amino acids. V dropped 6 bases and J dropped 0; count of bases not matched to a gene: 7. CDR3 sequence (DNA): TGTGCCAGCAGCTACCGGGACAGGTTCTCCTACGAGCAGTACTTC. Translation: CASSYRDRFSYEQYF.

This clonotype was observed a few times. This rearrangement joins TRBV18 to TRBJ2-1, with 8 bases identical to TRBD2. The CDR3 sequence is 16 residues long. The junction had 11 bases not matched to a gene; V was cut back by 6 bases and J by 4 bases. Germline V lookup: CDR1 KGHSH, CDR2 LQKENI. The CDR3 sequence: CASSPRGSGIYNEQFF. The CDR3, as DNA: TGTGCCAGCTCCCCCCGTGGTAGCGGGATTTACAATGAGCAGTTCTTC.

This clonotype has more than one count but fewer than ten. J is TRBJ1-2 and V is TRBV30; possible D gene TRBD1, 6 bases. Per the germline V gene, CDR1 is GTSNPN and CDR2 is SVGIG (reference sequence). V lost 4 bases, J lost 7 bases, and 25 bases lay in between. The CDR3 extends over 16 amino acids. DNA of the CDR3: TGTGCCTGGACCCTTAAGCAGGGAAACAGGGAATCTGGCTACACCTTC. Its protein is CAWTLKQGNRESGYTF.

The chain is built from TRBV5-1 and TRBJ2-3; D unclear. This CDR3 comprises 16 residues. Trimming took off 0 bases at V and 0 bases at J, with 11 bases between the two ends. Germline assignment: CDR1 SGHRS and CDR2 YFSETQ. The CDR3 region has the DNA TGCGCCAGCAGCTTGGCCGGTGCGACTAGCACAGATACGCAGTATTTT. This codes for CASSLAGATSTDTQYF.

This chain links TRBV12-3 or TRBV12-4 with TRBJ2-1; a weak D match, TRBD2 (6 bases). There are 14 residues in the CDR3. Trimming took 6 bases from V and 6 from J, leaving 15 bases between them. The CDR3 is CASSQGGRRNEQFF. The DNA of the CDR3 is TGTGCCAGCAGCCAGGGTGGGAGGCGCAATGAGCAGTTCTTC.

This clonotype has a handful of counts. This chain joins TRBV29-1 and TRBJ1-1; 8 nucleotides align to TRBD1. The V and J ends lost 6 bases and 3 bases, in that order; junction bases with no gene match: 9. The CDR3 totals 14 residues. CDR1 is SQVTM, CDR2 ANQGSEA, per germline. For the CDR3, the DNA is TGCAGCGTCCAGACAGGGGTCAGTCACACTGAAGCTTTCTTT. As protein: CSVQTGVSHTEAFF.

The rearrangement joins TRBV11-2 to TRBJ1-1; no definite D call. The ends were cut back, 9 bases at V and 10 bases at J, with 9 bases in the middle. The germline V gene encodes CDR1 SGHAT and CDR2 FQNNGV. This CDR3 is 9 amino acids long. The CDR3 region is CASGVGAFF. CDR3 coding DNA: TGTGCCAGTGGAGTGGGAGCTTTCTTT.

This clonotype was observed many times. This chain connects TRBV6-2 or TRBV6-3 to TRBJ2-1, with D tentatively TRBD2 (6 bases). This CDR3 region has 16 residues. The germline V gene encodes CDR1 MNHEY and CDR2 SVGEGT. Trimming removed 6 bases from V and 0 bases from J, with 15 bases in between. CDR3: CASSDPGVGSYNEQFF. In DNA form, the CDR3 reads TGTGCCAGCAGCGACCCGGGAGTCGGCTCCTACAATGAGCAGTTCTTC.